The 10 T cell receptor beta chains given below trace back to one sample, sequenced in a study of shared clonotypes between healthy human individuals. Here immunoSEQ multiplex PCR was the method, and the copy in TCRdb shows in-frame clones only, minus some. The sample records over 850,000 clones, around 78% being singletons. Sequenced sample: memory CD4+ T cells from PBMCs. Noted subset: CD45RA-negative fraction. The receptors were sampled from a man aged 18 to 35 in good health. Some clones in this sample may be carry-over from other donors' samples.

This chain joins TRBV7-8 and TRBJ2-1; D may correspond to TRBD1 or TRBD2 (5 bases each). There are 14 residues in the CDR3. V gave up 4 bases and J gave up 9 bases, with 16 bases separating them. The germline gives CDR1 SGHVS, CDR2 FQNEAQ. The CDR3 region is CASSYTRGAFEQFF. The DNA of the CDR3 is TGTGCCAGCAGCTACACGCGAGGGGCATTTGAGCAGTTCTTC.

This rearrangement joins TRBV6-5 to TRBJ2-1, with a possible D match to TRBD1 (6 bases). Germline V gene sequence: CDR1 MNHEY, CDR2 SVGAGI. There are 15 residues in the CDR3. V lost 6 bases to trimming and J lost 3 bases, with 15 bases between them. CDR3 in amino acids: CASRQDRGLYNEQFF. The CDR3 bases are TGTGCCAGCAGACAGGACAGAGGGCTCTACAATGAGCAGTTCTTC.

V is TRBV7-2 and J is TRBJ1-5; D remains ambiguous. This CDR3 has 14 residues. V lost 2 bases to trimming and J lost 3 bases, with 8 bases between them. The V gene's germline CDR1 is SGHTA and CDR2 FQGNSA. The CDR3 DNA reads TGTGCCAGCAGCTTATTCACCAACAATCAGCCCCAGCATTTT. Its protein is CASSLFTNNQPQHF.

This clone occurred many times. The chain is built from TRBV5-1 and TRBJ2-5; D is possibly TRBD1 (7 bases). The CDR3 covers 15 residues. CDR1 and CDR2 from the germline V gene are SGHRS and YFSETQ. Between the trimmed V and J ends, which lost 7 bases and 4 bases, there was a span of 20 bases. CDR3 loop: CASRYGGQIRETQYF. Written as DNA, the CDR3 is TGCGCCAGCCGCTACGGGGGACAGATACGAGAGACCCAGTACTTC.

The chain joins TRBV6-6 to TRBJ2-3; 7 bases fit TRBD1. With 4 bases clipped from V and 4 bases from J, the junction kept 8 bases outside the gene matches. Per the germline V gene, CDR1 is MNHNY and CDR2 is SVGAGI (reference sequence). The CDR3 covers 15 residues. As DNA, the CDR3 is TGTGCCAGCAGTTCGCGACAGGGATTGGCAGATACGCAGTATTTT. Protein: CASSSRQGLADTQYF.

This sequence joins TRBV9 and TRBJ2-7; D possibly corresponds to TRBD2 (5 bases). The CDR3 spans 14 residues. From germline, CDR1 is SGDLS and CDR2 YYNGEE. Trimming cost V 3 bases and J 2 bases, with 12 bases left between them. CDR3 DNA sequence: TGTGCCAGCAGCGGCCGGGAACCAGCCTACGAGCAGTACTTC. Protein product: CASSGREPAYEQYF. Full variable domain (rest looked up from reference TRBV9 and TRBJ2-7): DSGVTQTPKHLITATGQRVTLRCSPRSGDLSVYWYQQSLDQGLQFLIQYYNGEERAKGNILERFSAQQFPDLHSELNLSSLELGDSALYFCASSGREPAYEQYFGPGTRLTVT.

This clone showed up just once. The chain joins TRBV5-1 to TRBJ2-2; no firm D call. This CDR3 has 13 residues. V was clipped by 0 bases and J by 6 bases, with 6 bases between them. CDR1 and CDR2 (germline): SGHRS, YFSETQ. As DNA, the CDR3 is TGCGCCAGCAGCTTGGACGAATCCGGGGAGCTGTTTTTT. This sequence encodes CASSLDESGELFF.

The rearrangement links TRBV11-2 to TRBJ2-1; D ambiguous. Per the germline V gene, CDR1 is SGHAT and CDR2 is FQNNGV. The V gene lost 4 bases and the J gene lost 0 bases, with 19 bases spanning the gap. This CDR3 region has 18 residues. CDR3 sequence (DNA): TGTGCCAGCAGCTCCCTCGCCGGCTCACGACGCTCCTACAATGAGCAGTTCTTC. Translating it yields CASSSLAGSRRSYNEQFF.

J is TRBJ2-5 and V is TRBV2; 11 nucleotides agree with TRBD2. Looked up from germline, CDR1 is SNHLY and CDR2 is FYNNEI. This CDR3 comprises 14 residues. V shed 2 bases and J 4 bases; nucleotides not matched to a gene: 0. DNA of the CDR3: TGTGCCAGCAGTGAAACTAGCGGGAGAGAGACCCAGTACTTC. Translated, it gives CASSETSGRETQYF.

The rearrangement joins TRBV6-6 to TRBJ1-2, with unresolved D. Germline V CDR1 and CDR2: MNHNY, SVGAGI (reference sequence). V was shortened by 6 bases and J by 5 bases, with 13 bases between the two germline ends. The CDR3 loop spans 13 amino acids. In DNA, the CDR3 is TGTGCCAGCAGCCCAGAGGGCAATTATGGCTACACCTTC. Protein: CASSPEGNYGYTF.